These 11 T cell receptor beta chains share one sample of origin, sequenced in a study of ipilimumab plus nivolumab after autologous stem cell transplantation. TCRdb's table, derived via immunoSEQ multiplex PCR, lists solely in-frame clones and lacks some. The top ten clones hold 23% of a sample with about 20,000 clones, roughly four fifths of them seen once. This specimen consisted of PBMCs, obtained in a trial of ipilimumab plus nivolumab as post-transplant consolidation. The receptors derive from a male donor with diffuse large B-cell lymphoma.

This clone was seen only once. The chain links TRBV5-1 to TRBJ2-2, with TRBD2 as a possible D gene (5 bases). This CDR3 has 14 amino acids. From germline, CDR1 is SGHRS and CDR2 YFSETQ. Trimming took off 1 base at V and 4 bases at J, with 8 bases between the two ends. The CDR3 reads CASSLWTVTGELFF. CDR3 DNA sequence: TGCGCCAGCAGCTTGTGGACTGTCACCGGGGAGCTGTTTTTT.

The gene calls are TRBV13 and TRBJ2-7; D might be TRBD1 (6 bases). The CDR3 runs 15 residues. V lost 3 bases and J 4 bases, leaving 16 bases between the germline ends. Germline values: CDR1 PRHDT, CDR2 FYEKMQ (reference sequence). The CDR3 nucleotides are TGTGCCAGCAGCTTCAGCACAGGGCCAGGATACGAGCAGTACTTC. This translates into CASSFSTGPGYEQYF.

V gene TRBV5-1 combines with J gene TRBJ2-7, with 10 bases lining up with TRBD2. Trimming removed 1 base from V and 1 base from J; junction bases left unmatched: 5. Germline CDR1 SGHRS, CDR2 YFSETQ. There are 16 residues in the CDR3. The CDR3 loop is CASSLTGTSDSYEQYF. DNA for the CDR3: TGCGCCAGCAGCTTGACGGGGACTAGCGATTCCTACGAGCAGTACTTC.

Notes on this clone: Its ends do not fully match the called genes, so a read error is possible. This chain links TRBV7-7 with TRBJ2-1; D is perhaps TRBD1 or TRBD2 (5 bases each). CDR3 length: 15 residues. CDR1 SSHAT and CDR2 FNYEAQ come from the germline V gene (reference sequence). The CDR3 region has the DNA TGTGCTAGCAGCTCGGACATCGAGGGATACAATGAGCAGTTCTTC. Its protein is CASSSDIEGYNEQFF.

This clone was counted once. The rearrangement joins TRBV4-1 to TRBJ1-5, with 8 bases matching TRBD1. The CDR3 loop spans 16 amino acids. Germline V CDR1 and CDR2: MGHRA, YSYEKL. With V trimmed by 5 bases and J by 7 bases, 13 bases remained unmatched. CDR3 residues: CASSGYPGQVSQPQHF. CDR3 in DNA: TGCGCCAGCAGCGGATACCCGGGACAGGTGAGCCAGCCCCAGCATTTT.

The rearrangement uses TRBV29-1 and TRBJ1-1; D gene unclear. Germline V gives CDR1 SQVTM, CDR2 ANQGSEA. Trimming shortened V by 7 bases and J by 1 base, and 10 bases separated the two germline ends. The CDR3 has 12 amino acids. In DNA, the CDR3 is TGCAGCGCCCGGACCGGGAACACTGAAGCTTTCTTT. Encoded protein: CSARTGNTEAFF. Variable domain in full (rest from reference TRBV29-1 and TRBJ1-1): SAVISQKPSRDICQRGTSLTIQCQVDSQVTMMFWYRQQPGQSLTLIATANQGSEATYESGFVIDKFPISRPNLTFSTLTVSNMSPEDSSIYLCSARTGNTEAFFGQGTRLTVV.

V and J are TRBV9 and TRBJ2-5; 15 bases are shared with TRBD2. The length of the CDR3 is 17 residues. The ends lost 4 bases at V and 2 bases at J; junction bases unmatched: 6. Per the germline V gene, CDR1 is SGDLS and CDR2 is YYNGEE. For the CDR3, the DNA is TGTGCCAGCAGCCCTGGGACTAGCGGGGGGCTACAAGAGACCCAGTACTTC. Protein sequence: CASSPGTSGGLQETQYF. The variable domain in full, with the rest retrieved from reference TRBV9 and TRBJ2-5, is DSGVTQTPKHLITATGQRVTLRCSPRSGDLSVYWYQQSLDQGLQFLIQYYNGEERAKGNILERFSAQQFPDLHSELNLSSLELGDSALYFCASSPGTSGGLQETQYFGPGTRLLVL.

The rearrangement links TRBV2 to TRBJ2-5; D is perhaps TRBD2 (6 bases). The CDR3 runs to 14 residues. The ends were cut back, 6 bases at V and 1 base at J, with 12 bases in the middle. CDR1 is SNHLY, CDR2 FYNNEI, per germline. CDR3 amino acids: CASSRGASQETQYF. In DNA form, the CDR3 reads TGTGCCAGCAGCCGCGGGGCTAGCCAAGAGACCCAGTACTTC.

V usage is TRBV7-3 and J usage is TRBJ2-2; 7 nucleotides align to TRBD2. From germline, CDR1 is SGHTA and CDR2 FQGTGA. CDR3 length: 16 residues. J was trimmed by 2 bases and V by 2 bases; bases with no gene match: 5. CDR3 DNA: TGTGCCAGCAGCTTATCTGCGGGAGTAAACACCGGGGAGCTGTTTTTT. Amino acids: CASSLSAGVNTGELFF.

This clone counts as medium-sized (0.01 to 0.1%). This chain links TRBV7-3 with TRBJ2-1, with a possible D match to TRBD1 (5 bases). Germline V gene lookup returns CDR1 SGHTA and CDR2 FQGTGA. The CDR3 consists of 15 residues. Trimming stripped 5 bases from V and 6 bases from J, with 17 bases between. The chain's CDR3 is CASSPARGSTNEQFF. The DNA for the CDR3 is TGTGCCAGCAGCCCCGCTAGGGGATCTACCAATGAGCAGTTCTTC.

About this clone: At one end, the junction sequence differs from germline, possibly due to a read error. V usage is TRBV7-7 and J usage is TRBJ2-7; possible D gene TRBD1, 6 bases. From germline, CDR1 is SSHAT and CDR2 FNYEAQ (reference sequence). This CDR3 contains 14 residues. Here the CDR3 DNA reads TGTGCTAGCAGCCCTCAGACAGGATCCTACGAGCAGTACTTC. This encodes CASSPQTGSYEQYF.